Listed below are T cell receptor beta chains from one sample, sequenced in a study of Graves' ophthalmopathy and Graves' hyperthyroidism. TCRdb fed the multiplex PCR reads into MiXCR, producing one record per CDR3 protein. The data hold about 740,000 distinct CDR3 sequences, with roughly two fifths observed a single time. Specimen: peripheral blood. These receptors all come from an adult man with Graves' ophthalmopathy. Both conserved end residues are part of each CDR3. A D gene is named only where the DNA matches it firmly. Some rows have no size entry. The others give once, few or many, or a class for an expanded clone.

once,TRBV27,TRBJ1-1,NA,CASSPTWLRMNTEAFF,TGTGCCAGCAGCCCAACGTGGTTACGGATGAACACTGAAGCTTTCTTT
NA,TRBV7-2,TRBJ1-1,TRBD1,CASSHGQGNKNTEAFF,TGTGCCAGCAGCCACGGACAGGGGAATAAGAACACTGAAGCTTTCTTT
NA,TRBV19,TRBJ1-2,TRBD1,CASSIGQDYGYTF,TGTGCCAGTAGTATCGGACAGGACTATGGCTACACCTTC
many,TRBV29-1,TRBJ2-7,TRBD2,CSVEIAGGDEQYF,TGCAGCGTTGAAATCGCGGGAGGTGACGAGCAGTACTTC
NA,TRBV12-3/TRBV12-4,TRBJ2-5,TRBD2,CASSSRGASGRAGKTQYF,TGTGCCAGCAGTTCCCGGGGGGCTAGCGGGAGGGCCGGGAAGACCCAGTACTTC
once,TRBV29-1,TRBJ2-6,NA,CSIARGSGANVLTF,TGCAGCATCGCGCGTGGCTCTGGGGCCAACGTCCTGACTTTC
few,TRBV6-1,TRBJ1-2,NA,CASSEFLGGYTF,TGTGCCAGCAGTGAATTTTTAGGCGGCTACACCTTC
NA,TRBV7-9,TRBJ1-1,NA,CASSQEGGGTEAFF,TGCGCCAGCAGCCAAGAAGGCGGGGGCACTGAAGCTTTCTTT
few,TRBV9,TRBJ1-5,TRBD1,CASSSRDRGRRSNQPQHF,TGTGCCAGCAGTTCCCGGGACAGGGGGAGAAGGAGCAATCAGCCCCAGCATTTT
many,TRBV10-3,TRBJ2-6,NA,CAISESGQGRANVLTF,TGTGCCATCAGTGAGTCGGGGCAGGGAAGGGCCAACGTCCTGACTTTC
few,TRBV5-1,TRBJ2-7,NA,CASSGTGPRSGYEQYF,TGCGCCAGCAGCGGAACAGGGCCGCGGTCGGGCTACGAGCAGTACTTC
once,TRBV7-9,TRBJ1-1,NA,CASSLEALANTEAFF,TGTGCCAGCAGCTTAGAGGCACTAGCGAACACTGAAGCTTTCTTT
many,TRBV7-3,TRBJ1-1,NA,CASSWFHGPGEGGKNTEAFF,TGTGCCAGCAGCTGGTTCCACGGACCTGGAGAGGGAGGGAAGAACACTGAAGCTTTCTTT
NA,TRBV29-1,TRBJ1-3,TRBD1,CSSRQGRSGNTIYF,TGCAGCTCCCGACAGGGACGCTCTGGAAACACCATATATTTT
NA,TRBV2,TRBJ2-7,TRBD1,CASSARQGSEQYF,TGTGCCAGCAGTGCAAGACAGGGCTCCGAGCAGTACTTC
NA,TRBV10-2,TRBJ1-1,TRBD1,CASKSYRGPNTEAFF,TGTGCCAGCAAGTCCTACAGGGGGCCAAACACTGAAGCTTTCTTT
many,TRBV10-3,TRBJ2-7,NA,CAISDSTSTGEQYF,TGTGCCATCAGTGACTCCACTAGTACTGGCGAGCAGTACTTC
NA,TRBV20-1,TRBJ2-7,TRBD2,CSASSIAGGPVWEQYF,TGCAGTGCTAGTTCGATAGCGGGAGGGCCTGTTTGGGAGCAGTACTTC
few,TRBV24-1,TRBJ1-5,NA,CASSSNRGAQHF,TGTGCCAGCAGTTCTAACAGAGGAGCCCAGCATTTT
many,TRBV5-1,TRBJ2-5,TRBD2,CASSRGGRWETQYF,TGCGCCAGCAGTCGCGGGGGGCGCTGGGAGACCCAGTACTTC
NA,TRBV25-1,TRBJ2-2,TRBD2,CASRESGSTWRGTGELFF,TGTGCCAGCAGGGAAAGCGGGAGTACCTGGCGGGGCACCGGGGAGCTGTTTTTT
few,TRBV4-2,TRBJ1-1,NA,CASSLAWGFHTEAFF,TGTGCCAGCAGCCTGGCGTGGGGGTTTCACACTGAAGCTTTCTTT
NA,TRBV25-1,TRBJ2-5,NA,CASSDSGHKQETQYF,TGTGCCAGCAGTGATAGTGGGCACAAGCAAGAGACCCAGTACTTC
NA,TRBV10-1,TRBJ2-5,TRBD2,CASSEAGGRQPQYF,TGTGCCAGCAGTGAAGCGGGGGGAAGGCAGCCCCAGTACTTC
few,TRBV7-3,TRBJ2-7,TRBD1,CASSSPRDSVYEQYF,TGTGCCAGCAGCTCCCCCCGGGACAGCGTCTACGAGCAGTACTTC
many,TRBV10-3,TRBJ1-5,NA,CASSQASGQPQHF,TGTGCCAGCAGTCAAGCTTCGGGTCAGCCCCAGCATTTT
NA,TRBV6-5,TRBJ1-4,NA,CASTPGGKGSEKLFF,TGTGCCAGCACCCCGGGAGGAAAGGGGAGTGAAAAACTGTTTTTT
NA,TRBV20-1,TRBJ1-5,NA,CSARVGFRSNQPQHF,TGCAGTGCTAGAGTGGGGTTTCGTTCGAATCAGCCCCAGCATTTT